These 5 T cell receptor beta chains were sequenced from one sample in a study of T cell repertoires in cytomegalovirus infection. In TCRdb, the reads were re-called with MiXCR into one record per CDR3 protein. The data contain hundreds of thousands of distinct CDR3 sequences, 20% to 25% of them seen just once; the ten biggest clones take up approximately 8%. The sample comprised CD8+ T cells from PBMCs. These receptors came from a human donor in good health (CMV status not recorded). Some clones in this sample may be carry-over from other donors' samples.

The genes are TRBV12-3 or TRBV12-4 and TRBJ2-2, with D maybe TRBD2 (7 bases). The CDR3 covers 16 residues. Between the trimmed V and J ends, which lost 6 bases and 4 bases, there was a span of 18 bases. CDR3 coding DNA: TGTGCCAGCAGCAAAAGGGGGGGGCGCGGCACCGGGGAGCTGTTTTTT. Protein product: CASSKRGGRGTGELFF.

V usage is TRBV6-2 or TRBV6-3 and J usage is TRBJ1-5, with 8 bases matching TRBD1. The germline V gene encodes CDR1 MNHEY and CDR2 SVGEGT. Unmatched junction bases numbered 5, after V lost 6 bases and J lost 4 bases. CDR3 size: 14 residues. The CDR3: CASRQGERNQPQHF. In DNA form, the CDR3 reads TGTGCCAGCAGACAGGGGGAGCGGAATCAGCCCCAGCATTTT.

This clonotype was seen at least ten times. The rearrangement joins TRBV7-3 to TRBJ1-1; 9 bases line up with TRBD1. J lost 6 bases, V lost 5 bases, and 7 bases had no gene match. This CDR3 has 14 amino acids. Germline V gene sequence: CDR1 SGHTA, CDR2 FQGTGA. CDR3 coding DNA: TGTGCCAGCAGCCCATGGGACAGGGCGGCTGAAGCTTTCTTT. Translating it yields CASSPWDRAAEAFF.

J is TRBJ2-7 and V is TRBV6-1; unclear D gene. The CDR3 is 12 residues long. Trimming removed 2 bases at V and 1 base at J, with 3 bases between. Germline CDR1 reads MNHNS; CDR2 reads SASEGT. This CDR3 reads CASSEISYEQYV. CDR3 DNA: TGTGCCAGCAGTGAAATTTCCTACGAGCAGTACGTC.

The rearrangement uses TRBV5-1 and TRBJ1-2; perhaps TRBD1 as D (6 bases). Germline values: CDR1 SGHRS, CDR2 YFSETQ. Trimming pared 7 bases from V and 0 bases from J, leaving 16 bases between. The CDR3 loop spans 15 amino acids. CDR3 sequence (DNA): TGCGCCAGCCGCCCAATGGACAGCTCTAACTATGGCTACACCTTC. As protein: CASRPMDSSNYGYTF.